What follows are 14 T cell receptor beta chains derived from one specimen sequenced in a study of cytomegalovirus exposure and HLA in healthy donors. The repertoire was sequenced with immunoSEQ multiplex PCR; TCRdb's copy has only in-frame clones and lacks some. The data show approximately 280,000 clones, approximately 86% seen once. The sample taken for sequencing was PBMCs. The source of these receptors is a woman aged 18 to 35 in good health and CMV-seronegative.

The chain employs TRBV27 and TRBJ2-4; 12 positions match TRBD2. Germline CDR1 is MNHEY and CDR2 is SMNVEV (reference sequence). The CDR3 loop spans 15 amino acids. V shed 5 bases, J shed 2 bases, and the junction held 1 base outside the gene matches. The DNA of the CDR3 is TGTGCCAGCAGTGGACTAGCGGGGCCCAAAAACATTCAGTACTTC. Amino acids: CASSGLAGPKNIQYF.

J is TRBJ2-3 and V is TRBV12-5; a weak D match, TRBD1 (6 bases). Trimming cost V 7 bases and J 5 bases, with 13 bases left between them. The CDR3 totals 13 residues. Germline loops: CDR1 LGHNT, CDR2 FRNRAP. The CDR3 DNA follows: TGTGCTAGTGCCTTGGGGGCTGGAGATACGCAGTATTTT. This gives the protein CASALGAGDTQYF.

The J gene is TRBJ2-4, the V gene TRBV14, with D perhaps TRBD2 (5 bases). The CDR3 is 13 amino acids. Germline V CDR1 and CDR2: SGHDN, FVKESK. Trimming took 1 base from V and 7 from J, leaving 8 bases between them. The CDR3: CASSQGGSNIQYF. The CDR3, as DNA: TGTGCCAGCAGCCAAGGAGGGAGTAACATTCAGTACTTC.

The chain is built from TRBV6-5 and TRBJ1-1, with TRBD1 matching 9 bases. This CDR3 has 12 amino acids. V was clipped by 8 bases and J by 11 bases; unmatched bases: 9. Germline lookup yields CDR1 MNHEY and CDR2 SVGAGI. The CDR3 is CASRTGGAWAFF. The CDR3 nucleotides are TGTGCCAGCCGAACAGGGGGCGCGTGGGCTTTCTTT.

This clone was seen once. The CDR3 bases are TGTGCCAGCAGCCCGGGACTAGCGGGAACCTACTCCTACAATGAGCAGTTCTTC. It encodes CASSPGLAGTYSYNEQFF. This chain joins TRBV13 and TRBJ2-1; 13 nucleotides align to TRBD2. The CDR3 consists of 18 residues. CDR1 PRHDT and CDR2 FYEKMQ come from the germline V gene (reference sequence). V lost 5 bases, J lost 0 bases, and 7 bases stayed unmatched.

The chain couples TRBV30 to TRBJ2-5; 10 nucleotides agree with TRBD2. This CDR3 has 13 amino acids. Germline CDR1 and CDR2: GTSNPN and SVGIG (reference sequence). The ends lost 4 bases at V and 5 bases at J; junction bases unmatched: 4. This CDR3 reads CAWTSGRGETQYF. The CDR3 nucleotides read TGTGCCTGGACTAGCGGGAGAGGTGAGACCCAGTACTTC.

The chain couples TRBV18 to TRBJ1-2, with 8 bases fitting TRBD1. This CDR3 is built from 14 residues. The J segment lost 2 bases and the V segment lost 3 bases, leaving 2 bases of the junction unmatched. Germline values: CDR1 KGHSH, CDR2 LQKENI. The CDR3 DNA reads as TGTGCCAGCTCACCGGACAGGGTAAACTATGGCTACACCTTC. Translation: CASSPDRVNYGYTF.

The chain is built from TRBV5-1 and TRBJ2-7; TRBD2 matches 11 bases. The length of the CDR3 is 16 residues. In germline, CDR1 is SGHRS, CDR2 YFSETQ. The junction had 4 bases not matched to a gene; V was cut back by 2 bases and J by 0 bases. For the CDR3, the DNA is TGCGCCAGCAGCTTCTCTAGCGGGAGGACCTCCTACGAGCAGTACTTC. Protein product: CASSFSSGRTSYEQYF. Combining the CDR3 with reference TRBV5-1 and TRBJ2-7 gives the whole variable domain KAGVTQTPRYLIKTRGQQVTLSCSPISGHRSVSWYQQTPGQGLQFLFEYFSETQRNKGNFPGRFSGRQFSNSRSEMNVSTLELGDSALYLCASSFSSGRTSYEQYFGPGTRLTVT.

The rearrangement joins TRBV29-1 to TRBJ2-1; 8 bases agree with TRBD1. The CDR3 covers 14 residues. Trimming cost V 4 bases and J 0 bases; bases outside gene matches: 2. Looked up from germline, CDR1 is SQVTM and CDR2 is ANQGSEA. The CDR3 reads CSVGDRSSYNEQFF. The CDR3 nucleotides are TGCAGCGTTGGGGACAGGAGCTCCTACAATGAGCAGTTCTTC.

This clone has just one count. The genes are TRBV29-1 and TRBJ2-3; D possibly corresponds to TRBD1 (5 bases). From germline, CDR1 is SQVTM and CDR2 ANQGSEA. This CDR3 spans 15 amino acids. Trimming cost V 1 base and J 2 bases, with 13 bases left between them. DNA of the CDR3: TGCAGCGTTGAAGGAAGACAGAAGATCACAGATACGCAGTATTTT. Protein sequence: CSVEGRQKITDTQYF.

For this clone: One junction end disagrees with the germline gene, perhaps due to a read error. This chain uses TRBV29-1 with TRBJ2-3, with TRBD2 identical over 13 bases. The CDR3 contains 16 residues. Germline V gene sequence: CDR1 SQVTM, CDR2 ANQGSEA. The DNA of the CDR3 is TGCAGCGCTGAAGGACTAGCGGGAGTGGGAACAGATACGCAGTATTTT. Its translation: CSAEGLAGVGTDTQYF.

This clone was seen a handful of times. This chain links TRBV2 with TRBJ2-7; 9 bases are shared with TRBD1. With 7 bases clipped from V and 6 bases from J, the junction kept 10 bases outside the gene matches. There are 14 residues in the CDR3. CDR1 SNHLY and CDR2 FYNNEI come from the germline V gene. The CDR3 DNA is TGTGCCAGCAATGGACAGGGGAGCATCCGCGAGCAGTACTTC. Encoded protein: CASNGQGSIREQYF.

CDR3 sequence: CASSPGYRTSKEYEQYF. The CDR3 DNA reads TGTGCCAGCAGCCCAGGTTATCGGACATCCAAGGAGTACGAGCAGTACTTC. V usage is TRBV9 and J usage is TRBJ2-7; a weak D match, TRBD1 (5 bases). The CDR3 runs to 17 residues. V lost 4 bases and J lost 4, with 24 bases in between. Germline CDR1 is SGDLS and CDR2 is YYNGEE.

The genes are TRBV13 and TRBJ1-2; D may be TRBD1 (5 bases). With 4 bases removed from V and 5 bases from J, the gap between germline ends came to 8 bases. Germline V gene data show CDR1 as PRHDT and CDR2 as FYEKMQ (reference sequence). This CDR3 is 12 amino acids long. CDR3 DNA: TGTGCCAGCAGCTCTGACAGTTATGGCTACACCTTC. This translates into CASSSDSYGYTF.